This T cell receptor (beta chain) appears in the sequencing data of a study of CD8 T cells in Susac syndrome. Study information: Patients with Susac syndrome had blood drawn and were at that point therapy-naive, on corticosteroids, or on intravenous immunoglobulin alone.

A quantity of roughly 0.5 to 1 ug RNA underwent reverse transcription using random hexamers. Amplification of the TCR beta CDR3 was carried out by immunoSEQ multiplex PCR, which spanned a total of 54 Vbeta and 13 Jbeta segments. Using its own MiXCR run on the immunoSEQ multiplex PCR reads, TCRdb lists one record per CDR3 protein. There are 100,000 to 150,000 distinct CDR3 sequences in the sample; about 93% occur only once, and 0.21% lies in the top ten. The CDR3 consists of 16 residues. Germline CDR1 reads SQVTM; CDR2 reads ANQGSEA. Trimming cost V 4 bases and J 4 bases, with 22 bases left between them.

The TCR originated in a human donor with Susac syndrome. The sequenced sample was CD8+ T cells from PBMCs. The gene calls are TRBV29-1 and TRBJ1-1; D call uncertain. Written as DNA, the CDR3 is TGCAGCGTTGGCCGACCAGGAAGTAGGTCTGGCACTGAAGCTTTCTTT. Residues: CSVGRPGSRSGTEAFF.